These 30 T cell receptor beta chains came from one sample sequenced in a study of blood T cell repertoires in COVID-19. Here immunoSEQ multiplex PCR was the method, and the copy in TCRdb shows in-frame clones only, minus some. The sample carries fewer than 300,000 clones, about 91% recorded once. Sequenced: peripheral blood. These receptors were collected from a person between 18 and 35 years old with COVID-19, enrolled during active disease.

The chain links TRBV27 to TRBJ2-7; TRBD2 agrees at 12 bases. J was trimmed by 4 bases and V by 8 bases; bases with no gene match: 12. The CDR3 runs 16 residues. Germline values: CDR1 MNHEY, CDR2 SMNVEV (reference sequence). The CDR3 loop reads CASHRLAGDFIYEQYF. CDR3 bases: TGTGCCAGCCATCGACTAGCGGGAGATTTTATTTACGAGCAGTACTTC.

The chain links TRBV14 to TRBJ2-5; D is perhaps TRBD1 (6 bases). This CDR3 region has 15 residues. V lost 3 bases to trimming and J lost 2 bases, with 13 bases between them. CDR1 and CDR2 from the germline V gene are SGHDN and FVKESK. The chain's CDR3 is CASSQDGGRQETQYF. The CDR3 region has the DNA TGTGCCAGCAGCCAGGATGGGGGCAGGCAAGAGACCCAGTACTTC.

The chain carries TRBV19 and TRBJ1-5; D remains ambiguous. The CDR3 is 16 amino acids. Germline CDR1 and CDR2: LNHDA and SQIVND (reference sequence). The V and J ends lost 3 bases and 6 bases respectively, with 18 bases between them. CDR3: CASSIRSPGSGQPQHF. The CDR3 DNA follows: TGTGCCAGTAGTATCCGATCCCCAGGTTCTGGTCAGCCCCAGCATTTT. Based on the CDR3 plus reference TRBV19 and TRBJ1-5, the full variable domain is DGGITQSPKYLFRKEGQNVTLSCEQNLNHDAMYWYRQDPGQGLRLIYYSQIVNDFQKGDIAEGYSVSREKKESFPLTVTSAQKNPTAFYLCASSIRSPGSGQPQHFGDGTRLSIL.

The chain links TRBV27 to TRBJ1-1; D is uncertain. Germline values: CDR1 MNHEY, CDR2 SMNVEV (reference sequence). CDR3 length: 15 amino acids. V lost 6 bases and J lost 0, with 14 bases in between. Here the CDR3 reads CASSLDFTLNTEAFF. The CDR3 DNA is TGTGCCAGCAGCCTAGATTTTACCCTGAACACTGAAGCTTTCTTT.

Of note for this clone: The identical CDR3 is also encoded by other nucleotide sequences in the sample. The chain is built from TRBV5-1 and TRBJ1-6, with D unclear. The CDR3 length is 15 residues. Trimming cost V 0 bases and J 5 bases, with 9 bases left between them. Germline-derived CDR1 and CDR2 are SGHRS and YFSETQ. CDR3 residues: CASSLAGNDNSPLHF. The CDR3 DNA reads TGCGCCAGCAGCTTGGCGGGGAATGATAATTCACCCCTCCACTTT.

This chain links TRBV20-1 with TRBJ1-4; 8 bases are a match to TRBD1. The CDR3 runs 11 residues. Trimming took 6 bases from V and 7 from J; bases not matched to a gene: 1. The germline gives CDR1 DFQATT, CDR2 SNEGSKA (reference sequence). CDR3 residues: CSAGQGEKLFF. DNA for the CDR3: TGCAGTGCCGGACAGGGTGAAAAACTGTTTTTT.

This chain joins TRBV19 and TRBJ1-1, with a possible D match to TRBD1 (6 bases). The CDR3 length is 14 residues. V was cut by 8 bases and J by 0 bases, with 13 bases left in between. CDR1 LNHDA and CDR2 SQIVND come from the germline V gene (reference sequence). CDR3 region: CASAPQGMNTEAFF. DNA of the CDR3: TGTGCCAGTGCACCACAGGGAATGAACACTGAAGCTTTCTTT.

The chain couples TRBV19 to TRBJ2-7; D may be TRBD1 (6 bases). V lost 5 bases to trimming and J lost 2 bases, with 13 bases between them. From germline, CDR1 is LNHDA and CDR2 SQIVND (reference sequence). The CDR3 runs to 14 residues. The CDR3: CASSLTGSAYEQYF. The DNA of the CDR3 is TGTGCCAGTAGTCTTACAGGGAGTGCCTACGAGCAGTACTTC.

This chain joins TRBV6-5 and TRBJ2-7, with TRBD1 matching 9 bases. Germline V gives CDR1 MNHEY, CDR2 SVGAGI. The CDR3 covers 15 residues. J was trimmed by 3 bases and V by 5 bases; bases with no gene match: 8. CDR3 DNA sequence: TGTGCCAGCAGTCCAACGGGGGGACAGGGCTACGAGCAGTACTTC. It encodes CASSPTGGQGYEQYF.

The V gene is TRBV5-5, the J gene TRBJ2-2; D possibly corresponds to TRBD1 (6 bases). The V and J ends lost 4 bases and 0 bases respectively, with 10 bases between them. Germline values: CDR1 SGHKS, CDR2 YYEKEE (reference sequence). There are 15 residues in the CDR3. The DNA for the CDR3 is TGTGCCAGCAGCGGACAGATATCGAACACCGGGGAGCTGTTTTTT. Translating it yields CASSGQISNTGELFF.

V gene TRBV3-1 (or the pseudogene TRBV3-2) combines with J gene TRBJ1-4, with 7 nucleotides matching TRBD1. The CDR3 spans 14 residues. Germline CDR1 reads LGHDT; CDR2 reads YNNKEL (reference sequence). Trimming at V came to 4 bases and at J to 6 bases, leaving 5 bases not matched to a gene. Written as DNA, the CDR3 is TGTGCCAGCAGCCCGACAGGGATCTATGAAAAACTGTTTTTT. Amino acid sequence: CASSPTGIYEKLFF.

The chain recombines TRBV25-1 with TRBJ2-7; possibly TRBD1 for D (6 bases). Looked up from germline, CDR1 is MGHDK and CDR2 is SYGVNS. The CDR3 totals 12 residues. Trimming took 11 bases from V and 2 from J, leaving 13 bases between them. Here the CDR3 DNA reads TGTGCCGCAAGGGGGAACGCCTACGAGCAGTACTTC. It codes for CAARGNAYEQYF.

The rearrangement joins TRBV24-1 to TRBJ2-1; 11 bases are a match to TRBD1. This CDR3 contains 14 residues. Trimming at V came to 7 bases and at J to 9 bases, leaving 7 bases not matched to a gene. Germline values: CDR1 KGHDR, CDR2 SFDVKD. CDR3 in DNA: TGTGCCACCAGAGCCGGGACAGGGGGATTTGAGCAGTTCTTC. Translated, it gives CATRAGTGGFEQFF.

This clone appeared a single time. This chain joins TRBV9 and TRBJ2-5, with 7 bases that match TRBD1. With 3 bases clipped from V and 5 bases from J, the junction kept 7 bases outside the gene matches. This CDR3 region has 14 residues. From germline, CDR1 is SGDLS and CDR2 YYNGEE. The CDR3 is CASSAGDRVETQYF. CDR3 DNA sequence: TGTGCCAGCAGCGCCGGCGACAGGGTGGAGACCCAGTACTTC.

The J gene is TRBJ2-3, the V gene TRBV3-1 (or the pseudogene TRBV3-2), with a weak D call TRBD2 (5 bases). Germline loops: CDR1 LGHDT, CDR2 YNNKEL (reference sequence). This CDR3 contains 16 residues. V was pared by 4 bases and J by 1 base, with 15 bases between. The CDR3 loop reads CASSLKYGVGTDTQYF. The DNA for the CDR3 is TGTGCCAGCAGCCTTAAATACGGGGTTGGCACAGATACGCAGTATTTT.

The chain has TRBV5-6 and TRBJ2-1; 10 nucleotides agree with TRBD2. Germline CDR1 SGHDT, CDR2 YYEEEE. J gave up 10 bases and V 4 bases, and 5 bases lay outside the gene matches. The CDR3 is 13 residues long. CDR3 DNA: TGTGCCAGCAGCGTCGGACTAGCGGACGAGCAGTTCTTC. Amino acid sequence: CASSVGLADEQFF.

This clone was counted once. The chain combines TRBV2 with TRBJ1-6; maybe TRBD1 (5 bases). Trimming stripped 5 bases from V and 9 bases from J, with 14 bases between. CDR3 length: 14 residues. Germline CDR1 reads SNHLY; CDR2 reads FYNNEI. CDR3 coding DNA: TGTGCCAGCAGTAGCGGGACGGGCACTTCACCCCTCCACTTT. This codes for CASSSGTGTSPLHF.

The CDR3 DNA is TGTGCCACCGTAAACGGGACTGCAGGAAACACCATATATTTT. Protein product: CATVNGTAGNTIYF. J is TRBJ1-3 and V is TRBV7-8; D perhaps matches TRBD1 (5 bases). Trimming took off 10 bases at V and 4 bases at J, with 17 bases between the two ends. CDR1 is SGHVS and CDR2 is FQNEAQ in the germline V gene. This CDR3 comprises 14 residues.

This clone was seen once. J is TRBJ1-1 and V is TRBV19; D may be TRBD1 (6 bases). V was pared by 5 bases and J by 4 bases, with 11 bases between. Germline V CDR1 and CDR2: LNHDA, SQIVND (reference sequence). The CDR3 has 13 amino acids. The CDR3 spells CASSPTGSTEAFF. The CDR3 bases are TGTGCCAGTAGTCCCACAGGGAGCACTGAAGCTTTCTTT.

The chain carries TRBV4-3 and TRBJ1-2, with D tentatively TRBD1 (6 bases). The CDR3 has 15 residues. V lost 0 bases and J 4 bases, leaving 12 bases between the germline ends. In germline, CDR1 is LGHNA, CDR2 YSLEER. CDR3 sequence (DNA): TGCGCCAGCAGCCAAGATCCTGGACAGAGCTATGGCTACACCTTC. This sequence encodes CASSQDPGQSYGYTF.

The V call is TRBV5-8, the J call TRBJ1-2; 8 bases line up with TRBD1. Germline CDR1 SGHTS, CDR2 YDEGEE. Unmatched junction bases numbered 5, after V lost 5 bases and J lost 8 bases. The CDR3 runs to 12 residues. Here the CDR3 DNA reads TGTGCCAGCAGTGACAGGGGATGGGGCTACACCTTC. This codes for CASSDRGWGYTF.

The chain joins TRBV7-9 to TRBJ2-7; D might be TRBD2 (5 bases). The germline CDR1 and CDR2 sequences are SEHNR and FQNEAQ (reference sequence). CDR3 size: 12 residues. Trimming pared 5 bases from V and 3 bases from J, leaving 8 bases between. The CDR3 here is CASSLDFYEQYF. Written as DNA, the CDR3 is TGTGCCAGCAGCCTGGACTTCTACGAGCAGTACTTC.

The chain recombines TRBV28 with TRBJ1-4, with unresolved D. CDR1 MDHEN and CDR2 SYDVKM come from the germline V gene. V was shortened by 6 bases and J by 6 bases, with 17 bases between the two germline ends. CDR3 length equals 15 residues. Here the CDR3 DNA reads TGTGCCAGCAGCTTCCCAACGACGGGAGATGAAAAACTGTTTTTT. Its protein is CASSFPTTGDEKLFF.

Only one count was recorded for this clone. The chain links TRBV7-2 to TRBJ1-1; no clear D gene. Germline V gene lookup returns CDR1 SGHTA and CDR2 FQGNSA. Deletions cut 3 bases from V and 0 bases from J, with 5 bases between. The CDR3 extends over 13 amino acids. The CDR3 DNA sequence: TGTGCCAGCAGCTTCCGGGTGAACACTGAAGCTTTCTTT. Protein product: CASSFRVNTEAFF. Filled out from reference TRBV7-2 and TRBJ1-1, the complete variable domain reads GAGVSQSPSNKVTEKGKDVELRCDPISGHTALYWYRQSLGQGLEFLIYFQGNSAPDKSGLPSDRFSAERTGGSVSTLTIQRTQQEDSAVYLCASSFRVNTEAFFGQGTRLTVV.

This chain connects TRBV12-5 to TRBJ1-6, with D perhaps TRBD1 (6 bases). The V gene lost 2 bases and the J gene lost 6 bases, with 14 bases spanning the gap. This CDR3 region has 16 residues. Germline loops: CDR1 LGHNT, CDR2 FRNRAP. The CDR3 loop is CASGLMAGTTNSPLHF. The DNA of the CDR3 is TGTGCTAGTGGTTTGATGGCCGGGACAACTAATTCACCCCTCCACTTT.

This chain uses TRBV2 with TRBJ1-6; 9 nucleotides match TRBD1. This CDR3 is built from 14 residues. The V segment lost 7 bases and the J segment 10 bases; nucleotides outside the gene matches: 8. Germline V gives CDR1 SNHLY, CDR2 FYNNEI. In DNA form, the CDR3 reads TGTGCCAGCAACCTACAGGGGGCTGGGTCACCCCTCCACTTT. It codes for CASNLQGAGSPLHF.

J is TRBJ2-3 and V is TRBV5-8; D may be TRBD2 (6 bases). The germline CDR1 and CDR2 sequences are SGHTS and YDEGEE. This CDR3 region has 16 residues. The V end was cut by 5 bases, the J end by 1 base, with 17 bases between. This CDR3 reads CASRSRAGRGTDTQYF. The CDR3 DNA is TGTGCCAGCAGGAGCCGCGCGGGAAGGGGCACAGATACGCAGTATTTT.

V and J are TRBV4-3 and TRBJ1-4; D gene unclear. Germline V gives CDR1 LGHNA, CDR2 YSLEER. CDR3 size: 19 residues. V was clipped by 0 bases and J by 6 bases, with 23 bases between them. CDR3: CASSQDARAASTGYEKLFF. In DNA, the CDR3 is TGCGCCAGCAGCCAAGATGCCCGGGCCGCCTCTACGGGATATGAAAAACTGTTTTTT.

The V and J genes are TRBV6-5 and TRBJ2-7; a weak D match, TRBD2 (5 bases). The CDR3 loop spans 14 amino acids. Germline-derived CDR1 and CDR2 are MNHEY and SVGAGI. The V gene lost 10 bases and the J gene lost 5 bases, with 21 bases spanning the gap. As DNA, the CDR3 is TGTGCCAACCCTCCCTTCGGGGAATTCCACGAGCAGTACTTC. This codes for CANPPFGEFHEQYF.

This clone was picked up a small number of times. CDR3 sequence (DNA): TGTGCCAGCAGTTCGGGACAGGGTCTTGGAAACACCATATATTTT. Translated: CASSSGQGLGNTIYF. The chain carries TRBV6-6 and TRBJ1-3; TRBD1 matches at 9 bases. The CDR3 has 15 residues. V shed 4 bases, J shed 3 bases, and the junction held 4 bases outside the gene matches. The germline gives CDR1 MNHNY, CDR2 SVGAGI (reference sequence).